This passage covers 4 T cell receptor beta chains from one sample sequenced in a study of control samples from healthy donors and cancer patients. The protocol was immunoSEQ multiplex PCR, while the TCRdb copy is restricted to in-frame clones and leaves out a portion. The profile shows 160,000 or so clones, over 90% of them singletons. The specimen was blood. Receptor source: a man aged 45-65 years in good health.

V is TRBV24-1 and J is TRBJ2-1; 13 nucleotides align to TRBD2. The germline V gene encodes CDR1 KGHDR and CDR2 SFDVKD. The CDR3 totals 17 residues. The V and J ends lost 2 bases and 1 base, in that order; junction bases with no gene match: 1. The CDR3 protein is CATSDWTSGSSYNEQFF. The CDR3 coding sequence is TGTGCCACCAGTGATTGGACTAGCGGGAGTTCCTACAATGAGCAGTTCTTC.

The chain recombines TRBV15 with TRBJ1-1; D is uncertain. V was shortened by 3 bases and J by 10 bases, with 9 bases between the two germline ends. Per germline, CDR1 LNHNV and CDR2 YYDKDF (reference sequence). This CDR3 spans 11 amino acids. The chain's CDR3 is CATSSAVSAFF. Written as DNA, the CDR3 is TGTGCCACCAGCAGTGCGGTATCAGCTTTCTTT.

This chain links TRBV6-4 with TRBJ2-7; D gene unclear. The CDR3 length is 11 residues. Per germline, CDR1 MRHNA and CDR2 SNTAGT. V shed 2 bases and J shed 5 bases, with 4 bases lying between them. As DNA, the CDR3 is TGTGCCAGCAGTGACAAGAACGAGCAGTACTTC. The encoded protein is CASSDKNEQYF.

The J gene is TRBJ1-3, the V gene TRBV5-1; 7 bases are a match to TRBD1. The junction had 7 bases not matched to a gene; V was cut back by 3 bases and J by 4 bases. Germline assignment: CDR1 SGHRS and CDR2 YFSETQ. The length of the CDR3 is 15 residues. CDR3 residues: CASSSDRVSGNTIYF. For the CDR3, the DNA is TGCGCCAGCAGCTCAGACAGGGTTTCGGGAAACACCATATATTTT.